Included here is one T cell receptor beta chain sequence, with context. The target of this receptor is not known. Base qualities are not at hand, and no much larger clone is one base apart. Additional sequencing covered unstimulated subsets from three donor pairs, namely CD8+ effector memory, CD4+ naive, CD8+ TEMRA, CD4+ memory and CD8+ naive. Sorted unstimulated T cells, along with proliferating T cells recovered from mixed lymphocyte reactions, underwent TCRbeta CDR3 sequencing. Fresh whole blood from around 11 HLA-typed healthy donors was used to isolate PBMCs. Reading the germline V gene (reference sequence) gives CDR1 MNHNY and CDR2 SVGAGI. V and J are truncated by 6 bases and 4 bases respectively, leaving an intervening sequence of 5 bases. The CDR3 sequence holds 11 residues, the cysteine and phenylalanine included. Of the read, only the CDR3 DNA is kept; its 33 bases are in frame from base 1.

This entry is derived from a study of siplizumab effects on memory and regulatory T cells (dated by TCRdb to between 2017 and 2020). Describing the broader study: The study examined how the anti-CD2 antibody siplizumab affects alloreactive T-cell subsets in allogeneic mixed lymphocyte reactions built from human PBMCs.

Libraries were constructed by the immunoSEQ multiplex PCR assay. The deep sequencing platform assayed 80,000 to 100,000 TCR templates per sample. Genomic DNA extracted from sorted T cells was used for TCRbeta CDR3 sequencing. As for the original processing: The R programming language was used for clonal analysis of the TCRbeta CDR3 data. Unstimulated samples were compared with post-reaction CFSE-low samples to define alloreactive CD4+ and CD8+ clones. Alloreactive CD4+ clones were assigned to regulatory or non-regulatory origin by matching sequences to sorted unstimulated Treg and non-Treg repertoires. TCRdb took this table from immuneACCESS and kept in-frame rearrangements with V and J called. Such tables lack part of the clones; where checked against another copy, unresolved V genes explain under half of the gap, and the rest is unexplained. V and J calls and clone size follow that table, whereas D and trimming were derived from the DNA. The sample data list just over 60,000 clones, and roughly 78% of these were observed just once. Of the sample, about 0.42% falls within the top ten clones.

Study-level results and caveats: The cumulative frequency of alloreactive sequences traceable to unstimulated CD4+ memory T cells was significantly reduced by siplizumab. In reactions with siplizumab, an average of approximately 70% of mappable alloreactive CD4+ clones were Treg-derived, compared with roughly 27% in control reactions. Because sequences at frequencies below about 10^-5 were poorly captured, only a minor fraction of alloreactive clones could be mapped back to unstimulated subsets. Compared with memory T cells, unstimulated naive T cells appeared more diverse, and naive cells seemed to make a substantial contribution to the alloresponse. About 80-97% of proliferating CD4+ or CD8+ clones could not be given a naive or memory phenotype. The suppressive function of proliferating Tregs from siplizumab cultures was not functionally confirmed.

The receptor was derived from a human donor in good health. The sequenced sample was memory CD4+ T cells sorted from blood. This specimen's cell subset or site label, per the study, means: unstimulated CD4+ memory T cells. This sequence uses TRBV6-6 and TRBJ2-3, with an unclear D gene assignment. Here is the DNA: TGTGCCAGCAGCCAATCAGATACGCAGTATTTT. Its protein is CASSQSDTQYF.